These T cell receptor beta chains were read from a single sample in a study of monozygotic twins with cystic fibrosis. Generated by immunoSEQ multiplex PCR, the TCRdb table keeps only in-frame clones and is missing some. The sample lists about 14,000 clones, roughly 91% occurring once. Sequenced: blood. These receptors came from a girl between 2 and 10 years old with cystic fibrosis. CDR3s include the opening cysteine and the closing phenylalanine or tryptophan. A D gene is named only where the DNA matches it firmly. A row's size may be missing; if present it is once, few, many or a size class.

. few TRBJ2-7 TRBV5-1 CASSPEQYF TGCGCCAGCAGCCCCGAGCAGTACTTC
TRBD1 . TRBJ2-5 TRBV7-2 CASSLGPWTGRETQYF TGTGCCAGCAGCTTAGGCCCTTGGACAGGGCGAGAGACCCAGTACTTC
. . TRBJ1-5 TRBV6-1 CASSEIKGTGFHQPQHF TGTGCCAGCAGTGAAATTAAAGGGACGGGGTTCCATCAGCCCCAGCATTTT
TRBD1 . TRBJ2-4 TRBV6-1 CATLGQWGPKNIQYF TGTGCCACCCTGGGACAGTGGGGGCCCAAAAACATTCAGTACTTC
. once TRBJ2-2 TRBV10-2 CASSDLRGRMHGELFF TGCGCCAGCAGTGACCTCCGGGGCAGGATGCACGGGGAGCTGTTTTTT
. . TRBJ2-7 TRBV19 CASSSGPSYEQYF TGTGCCAGTAGTTCGGGGCCTTCCTACGAGCAGTACTTC
. . TRBJ2-1 TRBV4-3 CASSQDIPGGPSYNEQFF TGCGCCAGCAGCCAAGATATCCCTGGCGGACCGTCCTACAATGAGCAGTTCTTC
. . TRBJ2-1 TRBV6-5 CASSYSSRGSYNEQFF TGTGCCAGCAGTTACTCGAGTAGGGGCTCCTACAATGAGCAGTTCTTC
. . TRBJ2-1 TRBV2 CASRVTGRDLEFF TGTGCCAGCCGGGTCACGGGTCGCGACTTGGAGTTCTTC
. . TRBJ1-1 TRBV2 CASSGTLAEVAAFF TGTGCCAGCAGTGGTACACTTGCGGAGGTCGCAGCTTTCTTT
. . TRBJ2-1 TRBV19 CASNRGGDEQFF TGTGCCAGTAATAGGGGGGGCGATGAGCAGTTCTTC